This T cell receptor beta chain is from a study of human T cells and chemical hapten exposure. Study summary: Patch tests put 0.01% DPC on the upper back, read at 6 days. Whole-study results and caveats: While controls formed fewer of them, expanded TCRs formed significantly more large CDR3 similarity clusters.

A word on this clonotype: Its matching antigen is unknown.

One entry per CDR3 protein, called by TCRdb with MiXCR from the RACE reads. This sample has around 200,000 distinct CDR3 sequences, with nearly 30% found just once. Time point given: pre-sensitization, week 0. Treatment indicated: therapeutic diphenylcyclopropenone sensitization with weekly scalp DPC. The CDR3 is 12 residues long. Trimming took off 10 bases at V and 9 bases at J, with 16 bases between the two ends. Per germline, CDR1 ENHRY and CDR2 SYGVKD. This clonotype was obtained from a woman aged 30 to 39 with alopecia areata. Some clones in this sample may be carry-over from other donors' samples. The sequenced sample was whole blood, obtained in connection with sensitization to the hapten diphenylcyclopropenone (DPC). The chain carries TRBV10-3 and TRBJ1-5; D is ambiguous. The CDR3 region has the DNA TGTGCCACCAGCGGATTTGAGGGGCCCCAGCATTTT. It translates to CATSGFEGPQHF.